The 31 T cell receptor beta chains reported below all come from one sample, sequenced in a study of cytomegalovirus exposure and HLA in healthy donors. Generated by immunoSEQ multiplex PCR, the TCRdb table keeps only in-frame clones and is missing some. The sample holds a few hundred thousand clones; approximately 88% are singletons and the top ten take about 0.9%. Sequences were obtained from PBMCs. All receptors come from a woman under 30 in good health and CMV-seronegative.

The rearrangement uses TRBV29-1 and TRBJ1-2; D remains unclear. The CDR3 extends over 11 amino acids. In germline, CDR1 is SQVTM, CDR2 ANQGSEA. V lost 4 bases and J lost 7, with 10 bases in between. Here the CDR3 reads CSVGTHFGYTF. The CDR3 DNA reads TGCAGCGTTGGAACACATTTTGGCTACACCTTC.

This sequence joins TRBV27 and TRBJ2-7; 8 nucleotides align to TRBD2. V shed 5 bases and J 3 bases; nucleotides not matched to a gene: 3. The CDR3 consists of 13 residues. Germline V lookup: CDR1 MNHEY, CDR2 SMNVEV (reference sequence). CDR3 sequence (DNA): TGTGCCAGCAGTCTCCTAGCGGGCTACGAGCAGTACTTC. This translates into CASSLLAGYEQYF.

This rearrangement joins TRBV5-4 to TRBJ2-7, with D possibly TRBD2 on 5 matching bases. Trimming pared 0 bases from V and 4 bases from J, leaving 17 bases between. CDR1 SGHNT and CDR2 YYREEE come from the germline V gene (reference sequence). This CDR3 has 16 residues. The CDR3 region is CASSLGLSGSLYEQYF. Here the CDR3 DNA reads TGTGCCAGCAGCTTGGGCCTAAGTGGGAGCTTGTACGAGCAGTACTTC.

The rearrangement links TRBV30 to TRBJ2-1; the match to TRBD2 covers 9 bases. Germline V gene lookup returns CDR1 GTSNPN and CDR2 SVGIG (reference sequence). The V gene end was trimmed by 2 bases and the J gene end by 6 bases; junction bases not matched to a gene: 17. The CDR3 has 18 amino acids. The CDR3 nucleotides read TGTGCCTGGAGTCTGATGGGCCAAACTAGCGGGTTATGCAATGAGCAGTTCTTC. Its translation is CAWSLMGQTSGLCNEQFF.

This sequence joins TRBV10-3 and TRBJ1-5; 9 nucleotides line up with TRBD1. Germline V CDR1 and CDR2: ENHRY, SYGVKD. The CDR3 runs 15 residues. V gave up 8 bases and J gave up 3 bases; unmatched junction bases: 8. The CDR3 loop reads CAIGGQGAPNQPQHF. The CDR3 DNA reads TGTGCCATCGGGGGACAGGGTGCCCCCAATCAGCCCCAGCATTTT.

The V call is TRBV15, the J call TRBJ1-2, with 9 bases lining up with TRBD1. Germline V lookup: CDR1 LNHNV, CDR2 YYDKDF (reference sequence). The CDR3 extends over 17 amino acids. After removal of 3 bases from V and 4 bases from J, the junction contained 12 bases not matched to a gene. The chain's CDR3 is CATSSGMNRGRGYGYTF. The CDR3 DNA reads TGTGCCACCAGCAGTGGAATGAACAGGGGGCGCGGCTATGGCTACACCTTC.

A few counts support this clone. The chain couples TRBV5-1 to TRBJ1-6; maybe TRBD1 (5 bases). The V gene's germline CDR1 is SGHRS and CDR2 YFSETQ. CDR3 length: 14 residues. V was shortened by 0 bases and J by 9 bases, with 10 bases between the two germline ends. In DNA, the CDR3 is TGCGCCAGCAGCTTGGCAGGGCGGGGTTCACCCCTCCACTTT. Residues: CASSLAGRGSPLHF.

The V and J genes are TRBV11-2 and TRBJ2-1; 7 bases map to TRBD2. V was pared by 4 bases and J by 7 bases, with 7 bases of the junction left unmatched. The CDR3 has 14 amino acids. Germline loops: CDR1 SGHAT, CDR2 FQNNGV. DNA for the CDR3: TGTGCCAGCAGCTGGGCAGCGGGATTGAATGAGCAGTTCTTC. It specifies CASSWAAGLNEQFF.

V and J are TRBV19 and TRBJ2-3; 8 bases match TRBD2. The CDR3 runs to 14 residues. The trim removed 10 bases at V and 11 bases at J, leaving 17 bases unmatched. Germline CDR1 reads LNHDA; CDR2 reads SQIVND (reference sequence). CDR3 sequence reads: CATGGRVGAGVQYF. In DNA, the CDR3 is TGTGCCACCGGAGGTCGTGTGGGAGCGGGAGTGCAGTATTTT.

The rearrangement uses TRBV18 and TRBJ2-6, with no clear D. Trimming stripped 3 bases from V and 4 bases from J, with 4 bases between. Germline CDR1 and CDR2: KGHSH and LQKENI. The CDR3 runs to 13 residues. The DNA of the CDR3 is TGTGCCAGCTCACCCGGGGGGGCCAACGTCCTGACTTTC. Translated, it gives CASSPGGANVLTF.

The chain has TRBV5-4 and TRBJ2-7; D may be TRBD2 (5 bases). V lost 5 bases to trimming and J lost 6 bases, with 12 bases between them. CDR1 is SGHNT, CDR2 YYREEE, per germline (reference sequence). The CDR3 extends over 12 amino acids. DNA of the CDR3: TGTGCCAGCAGTCCAGTACGGGGCGAGCAGTACTTC. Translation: CASSPVRGEQYF.

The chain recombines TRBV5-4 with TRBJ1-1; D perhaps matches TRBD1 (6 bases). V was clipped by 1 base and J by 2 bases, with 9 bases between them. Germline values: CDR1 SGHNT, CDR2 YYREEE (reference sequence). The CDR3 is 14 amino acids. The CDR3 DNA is TGTGCCAGCAGCTTGATGGACAGAAACACTGAAGCTTTCTTT. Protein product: CASSLMDRNTEAFF.

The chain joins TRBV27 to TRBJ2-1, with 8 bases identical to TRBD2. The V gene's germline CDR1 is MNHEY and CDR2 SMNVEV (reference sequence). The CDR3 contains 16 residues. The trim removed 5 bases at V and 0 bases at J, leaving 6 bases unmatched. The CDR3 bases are TGTGCCAGCAGTAGTAGCGGGATTAGCTCCTACAATGAGCAGTTCTTC. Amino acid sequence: CASSSSGISSYNEQFF.

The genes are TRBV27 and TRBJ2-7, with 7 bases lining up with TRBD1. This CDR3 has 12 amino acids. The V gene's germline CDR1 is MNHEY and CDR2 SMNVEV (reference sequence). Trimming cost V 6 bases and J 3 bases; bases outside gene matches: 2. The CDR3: CASRRDSYEQYF. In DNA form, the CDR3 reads TGTGCCAGCAGGAGGGACAGCTACGAGCAGTACTTC.

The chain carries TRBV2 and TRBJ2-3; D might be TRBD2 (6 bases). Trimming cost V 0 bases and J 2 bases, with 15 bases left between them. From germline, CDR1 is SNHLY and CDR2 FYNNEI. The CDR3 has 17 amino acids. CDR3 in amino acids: CASSEALGSGNTDTQYF. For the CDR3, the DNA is TGTGCCAGCAGTGAAGCGCTTGGTAGCGGCAACACAGATACGCAGTATTTT.

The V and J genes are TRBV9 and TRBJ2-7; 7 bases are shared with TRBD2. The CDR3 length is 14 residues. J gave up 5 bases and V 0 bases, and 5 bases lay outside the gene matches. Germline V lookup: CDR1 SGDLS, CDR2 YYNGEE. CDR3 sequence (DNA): TGTGCCAGCAGCGTAGGGCGGGAGCGTAACGAGCAGTACTTC. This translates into CASSVGRERNEQYF.

The CDR3, as DNA: TGTGCCAGCTCAAGGGGTGAAATGAACACTGAAGCTTTCTTT. Protein product: CASSRGEMNTEAFF. V gene TRBV9 combines with J gene TRBJ1-1; perhaps TRBD1 as D (5 bases). The ends were cut back, 7 bases at V and 0 bases at J, with 13 bases in the middle. Germline values: CDR1 SGDLS, CDR2 YYNGEE. The CDR3 sequence is 14 residues long.

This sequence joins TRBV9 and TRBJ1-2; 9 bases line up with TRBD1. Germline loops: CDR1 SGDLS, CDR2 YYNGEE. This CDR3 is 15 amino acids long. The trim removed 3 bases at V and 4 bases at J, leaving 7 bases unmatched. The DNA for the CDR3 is TGTGCCAGCAGCGCAATAACGGGACAGGGCTATGGCTACACCTTC. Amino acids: CASSAITGQGYGYTF.

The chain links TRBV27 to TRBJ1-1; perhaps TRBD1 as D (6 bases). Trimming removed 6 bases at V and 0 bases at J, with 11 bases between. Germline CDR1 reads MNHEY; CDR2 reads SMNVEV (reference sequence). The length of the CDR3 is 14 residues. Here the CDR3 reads CASRLQGMNTEAFF. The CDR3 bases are TGTGCCAGCAGATTACAGGGCATGAACACTGAAGCTTTCTTT.

CDR3: CASSLADRSADTQYF. CDR3 bases: TGTGCCAGCAGTTTAGCGGACAGGTCAGCAGATACGCAGTATTTT. The genes are TRBV27 and TRBJ2-3; 7 nucleotides line up with TRBD1. The V and J ends lost 2 bases and 4 bases, in that order; junction bases with no gene match: 6. The CDR3 consists of 15 residues. Germline V gene sequence: CDR1 MNHEY, CDR2 SMNVEV (reference sequence).

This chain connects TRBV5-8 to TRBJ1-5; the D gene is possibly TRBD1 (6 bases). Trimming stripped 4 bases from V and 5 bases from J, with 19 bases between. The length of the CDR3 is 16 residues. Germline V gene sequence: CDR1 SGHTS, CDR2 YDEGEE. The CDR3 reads CASSPRTAANYQPQHF. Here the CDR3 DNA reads TGTGCCAGCAGCCCAAGGACAGCGGCCAACTATCAGCCCCAGCATTTT.

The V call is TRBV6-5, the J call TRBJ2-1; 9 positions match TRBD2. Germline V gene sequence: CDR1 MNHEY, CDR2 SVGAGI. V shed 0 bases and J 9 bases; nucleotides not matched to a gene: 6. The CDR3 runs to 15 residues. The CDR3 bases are TGTGCCAGCAGTTACTCTAGCGGGGGACAGAGTGAGCAGTTCTTC. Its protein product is CASSYSSGGQSEQFF.

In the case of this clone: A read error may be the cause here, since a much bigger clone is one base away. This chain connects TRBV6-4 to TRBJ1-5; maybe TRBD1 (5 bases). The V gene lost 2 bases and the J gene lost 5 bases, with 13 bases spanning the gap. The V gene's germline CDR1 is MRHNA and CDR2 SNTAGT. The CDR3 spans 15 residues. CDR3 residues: CASSDGAGNHQPQHF. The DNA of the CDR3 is TGTGCCAGCAGTGACGGGGCAGGCAATCATCAGCCCCAGCATTTT.

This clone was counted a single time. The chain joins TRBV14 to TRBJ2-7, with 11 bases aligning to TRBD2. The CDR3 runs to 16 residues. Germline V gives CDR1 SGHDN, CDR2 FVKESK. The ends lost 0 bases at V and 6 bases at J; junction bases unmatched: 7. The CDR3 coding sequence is TGTGCCAGCAGCCAAGATATTAGCGGGAGGGCCCGCGAGCAGTACTTC. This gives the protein CASSQDISGRAREQYF.

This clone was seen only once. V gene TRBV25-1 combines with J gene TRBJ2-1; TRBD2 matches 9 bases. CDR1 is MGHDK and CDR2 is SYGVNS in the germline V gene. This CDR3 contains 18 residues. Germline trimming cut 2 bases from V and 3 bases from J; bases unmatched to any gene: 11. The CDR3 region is CASSETGASGKVYNEQFF. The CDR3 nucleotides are TGTGCCAGCAGTGAAACGGGTGCTAGCGGGAAAGTCTACAATGAGCAGTTCTTC.

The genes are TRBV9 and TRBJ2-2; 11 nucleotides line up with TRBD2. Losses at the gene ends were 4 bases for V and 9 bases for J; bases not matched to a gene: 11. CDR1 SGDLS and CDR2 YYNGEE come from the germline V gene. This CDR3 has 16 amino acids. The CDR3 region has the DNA TGTGCCAGCAGCCTAGCGGGAGGAGGGGCGAGCAGGGAGCTGTTTTTT. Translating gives CASSLAGGGASRELFF.

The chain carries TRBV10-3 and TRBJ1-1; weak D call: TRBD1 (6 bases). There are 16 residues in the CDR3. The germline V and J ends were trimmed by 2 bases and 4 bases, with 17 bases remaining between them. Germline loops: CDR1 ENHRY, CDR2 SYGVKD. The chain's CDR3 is CAISESWGGGVTEAFF. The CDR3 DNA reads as TGTGCCATCAGTGAGAGTTGGGGGGGCGGGGTCACTGAAGCTTTCTTT.

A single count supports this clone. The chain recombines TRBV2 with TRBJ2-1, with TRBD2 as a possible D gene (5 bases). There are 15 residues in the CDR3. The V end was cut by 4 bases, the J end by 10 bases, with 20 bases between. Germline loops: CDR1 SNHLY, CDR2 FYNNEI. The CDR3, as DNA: TGTGCCAGCAGTGTTTTGGAGGACCTCCTCGGGGAGCAGTTCTTC. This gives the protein CASSVLEDLLGEQFF.

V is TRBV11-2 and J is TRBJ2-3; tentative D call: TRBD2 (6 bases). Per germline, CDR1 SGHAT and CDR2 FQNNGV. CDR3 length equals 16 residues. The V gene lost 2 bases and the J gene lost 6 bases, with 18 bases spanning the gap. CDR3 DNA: TGTGCCAGCAGCTTATCCCCTAGCGCCTCCGGGGATACGCAGTATTTT. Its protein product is CASSLSPSASGDTQYF.

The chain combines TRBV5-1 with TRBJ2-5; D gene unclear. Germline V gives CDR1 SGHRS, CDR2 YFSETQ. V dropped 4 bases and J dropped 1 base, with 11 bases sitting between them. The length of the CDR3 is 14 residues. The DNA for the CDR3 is TGCGCCAGCAGCACCGCAGGTACCCAAGAGACCCAGTACTTC. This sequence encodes CASSTAGTQETQYF. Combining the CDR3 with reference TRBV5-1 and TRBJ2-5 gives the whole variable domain KAGVTQTPRYLIKTRGQQVTLSCSPISGHRSVSWYQQTPGQGLQFLFEYFSETQRNKGNFPGRFSGRQFSNSRSEMNVSTLELGDSALYLCASSTAGTQETQYFGPGTRLLVL.

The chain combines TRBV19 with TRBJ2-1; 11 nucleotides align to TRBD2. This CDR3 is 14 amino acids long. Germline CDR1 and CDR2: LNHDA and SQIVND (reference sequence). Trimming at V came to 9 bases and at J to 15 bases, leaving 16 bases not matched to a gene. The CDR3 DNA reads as TGTGCCAGCCTAGACTTATTAGCGGGAGGGCCTGGGTTCTTC. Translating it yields CASLDLLAGGPGFF. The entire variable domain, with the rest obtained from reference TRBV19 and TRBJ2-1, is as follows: DGGITQSPKYLFRKEGQNVTLSCEQNLNHDAMYWYRQDPGQGLRLIYYSQIVNDFQKGDIAEGYSVSREKKESFPLTVTSAQKNPTAFYLCASLDLLAGGPGFFGPGTRLTVL.